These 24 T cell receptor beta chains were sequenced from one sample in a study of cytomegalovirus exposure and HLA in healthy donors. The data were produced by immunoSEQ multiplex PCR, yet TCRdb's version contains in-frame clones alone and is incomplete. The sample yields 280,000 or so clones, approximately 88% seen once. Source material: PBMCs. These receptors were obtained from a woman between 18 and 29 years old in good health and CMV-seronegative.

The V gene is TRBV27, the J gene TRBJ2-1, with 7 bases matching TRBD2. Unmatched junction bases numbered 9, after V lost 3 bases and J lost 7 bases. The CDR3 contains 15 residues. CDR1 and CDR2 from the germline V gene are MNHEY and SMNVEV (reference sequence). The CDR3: CASSFDPLARNEQFF. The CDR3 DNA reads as TGTGCCAGCAGTTTTGATCCACTAGCGCGGAATGAGCAGTTCTTC.

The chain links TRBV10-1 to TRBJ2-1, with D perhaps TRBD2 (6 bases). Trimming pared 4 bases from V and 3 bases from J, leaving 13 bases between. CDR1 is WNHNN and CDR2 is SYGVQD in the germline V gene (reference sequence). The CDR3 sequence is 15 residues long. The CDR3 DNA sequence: TGCGCCAGCAGTGGGACTACCGGTGGCTACAATGAGCAGTTCTTC. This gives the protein CASSGTTGGYNEQFF.

The DNA of the CDR3 is TGTGCCAGCAGCGTAGGCCCGGGAGTAGCGGAGACCCAGTACTTC. Translating gives CASSVGPGVAETQYF. The J gene is TRBJ2-5, the V gene TRBV9; a weak D match, TRBD2 (6 bases). Germline V CDR1 and CDR2: SGDLS, YYNGEE. Trimming took off 0 bases at V and 5 bases at J, with 14 bases between the two ends. The CDR3 loop spans 15 amino acids. Full variable domain (rest looked up from reference TRBV9 and TRBJ2-5): DSGVTQTPKHLITATGQRVTLRCSPRSGDLSVYWYQQSLDQGLQFLIQYYNGEERAKGNILERFSAQQFPDLHSELNLSSLELGDSALYFCASSVGPGVAETQYFGPGTRLLVL.

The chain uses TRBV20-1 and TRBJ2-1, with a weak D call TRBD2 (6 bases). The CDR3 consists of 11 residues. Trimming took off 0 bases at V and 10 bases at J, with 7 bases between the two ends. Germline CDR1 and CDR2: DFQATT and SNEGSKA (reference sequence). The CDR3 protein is CSARDGGEQFF. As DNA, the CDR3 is TGCAGTGCTAGAGATGGAGGGGAGCAGTTCTTC.

CDR3 residues: CASSQTTGTGHGYTF. Written as DNA, the CDR3 is TGTGCCAGCAGCCAAACGACAGGAACGGGGCATGGCTACACCTTC. This chain connects TRBV5-4 to TRBJ1-2, with a possible D match to TRBD1 (6 bases). The germline V gene encodes CDR1 SGHNT and CDR2 YYREEE (reference sequence). V lost 4 bases, J lost 6 bases, and 19 bases lay in between. CDR3 length equals 15 residues.

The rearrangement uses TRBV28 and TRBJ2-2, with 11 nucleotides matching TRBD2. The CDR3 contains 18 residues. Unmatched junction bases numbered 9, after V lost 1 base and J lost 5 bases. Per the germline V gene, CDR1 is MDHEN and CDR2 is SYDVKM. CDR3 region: CASSLFSVAGGPTGELFF. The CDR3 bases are TGTGCCAGCAGTTTATTTTCGGTAGCGGGAGGGCCGACCGGGGAGCTGTTTTTT. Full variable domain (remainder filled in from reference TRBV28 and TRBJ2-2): DVKVTQSSRYLVKRTGEKVFLECVQDMDHENMFWYRQDPGLGLRLIYFSYDVKMKEKGDIPEGYSVSREKKERFSLILESASTNQTSMYLCASSLFSVAGGPTGELFFGEGSRLTVL.

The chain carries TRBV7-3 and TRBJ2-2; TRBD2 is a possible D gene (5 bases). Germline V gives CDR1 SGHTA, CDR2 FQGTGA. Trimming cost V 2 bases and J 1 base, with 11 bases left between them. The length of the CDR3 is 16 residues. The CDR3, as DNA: TGTGCCAGCAGCTTATATGTCGGGATGAACACCGGGGAGCTGTTTTTT. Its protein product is CASSLYVGMNTGELFF.

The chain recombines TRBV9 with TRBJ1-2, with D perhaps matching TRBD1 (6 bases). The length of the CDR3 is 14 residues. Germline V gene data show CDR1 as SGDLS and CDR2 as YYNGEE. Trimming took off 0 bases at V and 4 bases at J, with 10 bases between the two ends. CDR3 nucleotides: TGTGCCAGCAGCGTAGACACAGGGAGCTATGGCTACACCTTC. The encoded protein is CASSVDTGSYGYTF. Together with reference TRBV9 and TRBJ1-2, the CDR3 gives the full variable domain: DSGVTQTPKHLITATGQRVTLRCSPRSGDLSVYWYQQSLDQGLQFLIQYYNGEERAKGNILERFSAQQFPDLHSELNLSSLELGDSALYFCASSVDTGSYGYTFGSGTRLTVV.

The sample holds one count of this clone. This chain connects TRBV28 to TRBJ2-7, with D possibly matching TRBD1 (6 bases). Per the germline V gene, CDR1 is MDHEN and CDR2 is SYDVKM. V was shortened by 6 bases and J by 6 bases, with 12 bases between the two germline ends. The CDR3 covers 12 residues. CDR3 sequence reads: CASRQGALEQYF. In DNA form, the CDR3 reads TGTGCCAGCAGACAGGGAGCCCTCGAGCAGTACTTC.

The CDR3 here is CASSLAIGLAGREQYF. DNA of the CDR3: TGTGCCAGCAGCTTAGCGATCGGACTAGCGGGAAGGGAGCAGTACTTC. The chain is built from TRBV7-8 and TRBJ2-7; TRBD2 matches at 12 bases. V was pared by 0 bases and J by 7 bases, with 7 bases of the junction left unmatched. This CDR3 is 16 amino acids long. Looked up from germline, CDR1 is SGHVS and CDR2 is FQNEAQ.

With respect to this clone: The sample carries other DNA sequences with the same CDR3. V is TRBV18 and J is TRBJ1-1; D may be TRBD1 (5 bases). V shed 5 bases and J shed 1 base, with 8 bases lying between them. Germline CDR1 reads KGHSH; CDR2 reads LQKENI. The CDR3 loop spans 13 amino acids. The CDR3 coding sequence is TGTGCCAGCTCAACAGACAGGAACACTGAAGCTTTCTTT. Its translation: CASSTDRNTEAFF.

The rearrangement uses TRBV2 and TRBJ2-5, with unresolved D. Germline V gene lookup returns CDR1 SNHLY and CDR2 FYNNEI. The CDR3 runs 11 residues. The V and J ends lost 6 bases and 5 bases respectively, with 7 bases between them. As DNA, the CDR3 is TGTGCCAGCAGCCTGGAGGAGACCCAGTACTTC. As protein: CASSLEETQYF.

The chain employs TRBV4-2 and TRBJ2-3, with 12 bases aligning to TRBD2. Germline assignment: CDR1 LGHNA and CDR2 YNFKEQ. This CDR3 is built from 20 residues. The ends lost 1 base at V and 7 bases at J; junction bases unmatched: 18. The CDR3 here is CASSQATSGRGIPEANTQYF. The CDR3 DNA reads TGTGCCAGCAGCCAAGCGACTAGCGGGAGAGGGATTCCCGAAGCCAATACGCAGTATTTT.

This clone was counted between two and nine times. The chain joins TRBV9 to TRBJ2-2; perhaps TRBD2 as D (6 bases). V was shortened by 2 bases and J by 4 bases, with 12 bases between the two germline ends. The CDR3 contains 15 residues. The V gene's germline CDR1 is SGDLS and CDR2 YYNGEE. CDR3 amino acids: CASSVRGRGTGELFF. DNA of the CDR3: TGTGCCAGCAGCGTGCGGGGCCGGGGCACCGGGGAGCTGTTTTTT. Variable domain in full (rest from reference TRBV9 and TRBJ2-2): DSGVTQTPKHLITATGQRVTLRCSPRSGDLSVYWYQQSLDQGLQFLIQYYNGEERAKGNILERFSAQQFPDLHSELNLSSLELGDSALYFCASSVRGRGTGELFFGEGSRLTVL.

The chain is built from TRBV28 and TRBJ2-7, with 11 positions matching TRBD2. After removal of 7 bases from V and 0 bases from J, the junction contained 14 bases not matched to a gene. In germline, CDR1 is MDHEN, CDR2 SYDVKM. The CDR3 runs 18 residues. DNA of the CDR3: TGTGCCAGCACCATTGCGGGTGGGACTAGCGGTTCCTCCTACGAGCAGTACTTC. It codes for CASTIAGGTSGSSYEQYF.

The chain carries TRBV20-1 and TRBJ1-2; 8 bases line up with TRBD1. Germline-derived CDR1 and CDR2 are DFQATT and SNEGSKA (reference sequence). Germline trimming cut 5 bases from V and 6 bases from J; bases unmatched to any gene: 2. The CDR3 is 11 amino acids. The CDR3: CSAPTGDGYTF. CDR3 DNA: TGCAGTGCTCCGACAGGGGATGGCTACACCTTC.

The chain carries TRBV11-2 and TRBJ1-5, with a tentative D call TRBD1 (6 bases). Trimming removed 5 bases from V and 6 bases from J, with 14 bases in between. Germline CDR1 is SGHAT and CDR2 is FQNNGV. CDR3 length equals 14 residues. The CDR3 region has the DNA TGTGCCAGCAGCCTCCACAGGGTTCCTCAGCCCCAGCATTTT. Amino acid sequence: CASSLHRVPQPQHF. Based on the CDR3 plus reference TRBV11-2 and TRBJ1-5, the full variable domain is EAGVAQSPRYKIIEKRQSVAFWCNPISGHATLYWYQQILGQGPKLLIQFQNNGVVDDSQLPKDRFSAERLKGVDSTLKIQPAKLEDSAVYLCASSLHRVPQPQHFGDGTRLSIL.

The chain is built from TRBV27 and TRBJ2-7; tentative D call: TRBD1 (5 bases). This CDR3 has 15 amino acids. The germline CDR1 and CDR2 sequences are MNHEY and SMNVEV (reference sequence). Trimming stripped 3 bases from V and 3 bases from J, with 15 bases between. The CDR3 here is CASSLVNAGNYEQYF. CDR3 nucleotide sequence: TGTGCCAGCAGTTTGGTAAATGCAGGGAACTACGAGCAGTACTTC.

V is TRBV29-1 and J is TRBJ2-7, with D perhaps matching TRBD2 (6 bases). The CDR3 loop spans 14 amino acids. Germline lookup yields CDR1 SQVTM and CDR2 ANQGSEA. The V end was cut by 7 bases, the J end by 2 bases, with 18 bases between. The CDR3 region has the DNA TGCAGCGCTACGGGACTCTTGGGGACCTACGAGCAGTACTTC. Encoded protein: CSATGLLGTYEQYF.

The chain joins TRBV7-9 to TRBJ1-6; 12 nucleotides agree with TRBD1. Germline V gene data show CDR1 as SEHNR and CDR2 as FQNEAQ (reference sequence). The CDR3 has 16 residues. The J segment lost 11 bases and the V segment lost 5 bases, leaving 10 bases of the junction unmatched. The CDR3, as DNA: TGTGCCAGCAGCGTTGCACCCGGGACAGGGGGCCCACCCCTCCACTTT. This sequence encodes CASSVAPGTGGPPLHF.

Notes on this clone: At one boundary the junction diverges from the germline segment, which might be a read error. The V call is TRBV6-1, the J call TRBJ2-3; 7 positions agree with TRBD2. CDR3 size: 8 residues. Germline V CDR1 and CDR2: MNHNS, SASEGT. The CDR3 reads CASGPREF. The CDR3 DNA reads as TGTGCCAGCGGACCGCGGGAGTTT.

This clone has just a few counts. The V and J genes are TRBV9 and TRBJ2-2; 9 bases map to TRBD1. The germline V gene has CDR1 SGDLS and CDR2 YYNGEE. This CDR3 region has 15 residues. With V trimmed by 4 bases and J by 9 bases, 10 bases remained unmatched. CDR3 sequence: CASSPGTGKGRELFF. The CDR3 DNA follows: TGTGCCAGCAGCCCCGGGACAGGGAAGGGCCGGGAGCTGTTTTTT.

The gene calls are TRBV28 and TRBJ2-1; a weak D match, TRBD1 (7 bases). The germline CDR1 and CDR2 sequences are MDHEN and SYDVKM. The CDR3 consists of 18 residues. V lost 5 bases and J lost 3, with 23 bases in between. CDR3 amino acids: CASSPLLAGGAGYNEQFF. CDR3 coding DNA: TGTGCCAGCAGTCCCCTACTAGCAGGGGGAGCTGGCTACAATGAGCAGTTCTTC.

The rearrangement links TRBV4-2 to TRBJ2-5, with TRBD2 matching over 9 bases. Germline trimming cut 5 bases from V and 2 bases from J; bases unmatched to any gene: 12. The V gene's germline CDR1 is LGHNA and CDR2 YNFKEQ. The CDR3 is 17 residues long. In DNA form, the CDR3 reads TGTGCCAGCAGCGAGGTCTTTGCGGGAGGGTTTCAAGAGACCCAGTACTTC. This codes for CASSEVFAGGFQETQYF.